This TCR beta chain emerged from a study of T cell responses to AZD1222 COVID-19 vaccine. Study outcomes and limitations: Mostly white British, mostly female donors; authors suggested clonal diversity may be underestimated.

For this clone: Its matching antigen is unknown.

TCRdb keeps only in-frame clones here, not all; method: immunoSEQ multiplex PCR. The sample has approximately 110,000 clones; around 90% are singletons. The sample was peripheral blood, taken on day 0 of AZD1222 vaccination. The TCR was taken from an adult in good health.

CDR3 DNA: TGTGCCAGCAGCTTGAGGCCAGATACGCAGTATTTT. Its protein is CASSLRPDTQYF. V usage is TRBV7-9 and J usage is TRBJ2-3; no definite D call. Germline V CDR1 and CDR2: SEHNR, FQNEAQ (reference sequence). The CDR3 spans 12 residues. Trimming shortened V by 3 bases and J by 4 bases, and 5 bases separated the two germline ends.